Below, 8 T cell receptor beta chains from the same sample are listed, as sequenced in a study of T-cell reconstitution after alpha-beta-depleted transplantation in children. Unique molecular identifiers were used in preparing the TCRbeta library. TCRdb reanalysed the PCR reads using MiXCR and keeps one entry per CDR3 protein. The table records over 200,000 distinct CDR3 sequences, roughly 10% of them present only once. The sample here was PBMCs from the stem cell graft donor, taken from the stem cell graft. All receptors come from a human donor who donated a stem cell graft to a child with acute lymphoblastic leukemia.

The sample holds a few counts of this clonotype. This chain uses TRBV12-3 or TRBV12-4 with TRBJ1-5; tentative D call: TRBD1 (5 bases). The V end was cut by 2 bases, the J end by 9 bases, with 8 bases between. The CDR3 spans 12 residues. The CDR3 region is CASSLQGGPQHF. The CDR3 DNA follows: TGTGCCAGCAGTTTACAGGGCGGGCCCCAGCATTTT.

The rearrangement joins TRBV20-1 to TRBJ1-1; no reliable D call. The CDR3 is 12 amino acids. V lost 6 bases, J lost 3 bases, and 11 bases lay in between. Germline lookup yields CDR1 DFQATT and CDR2 SNEGSKA (reference sequence). The CDR3 region is CSANLGYTEAFF. The DNA of the CDR3 is TGCAGTGCAAATCTGGGATACACTGAAGCTTTCTTT.

This clonotype was seen only a few times. For the CDR3, the DNA is TGCGCCAGCGACGAGTATTTGAGTACTAACACTGAAGCTTTCTTT. Protein product: CASDEYLSTNTEAFF. The chain recombines TRBV5-1 with TRBJ1-1; D is unresolved. Germline values: CDR1 SGHRS, CDR2 YFSETQ. Trimming cost V 7 bases and J 2 bases, with 18 bases left between them. This CDR3 spans 15 amino acids.

This clonotype came up a few times. The rearrangement joins TRBV11-1 to TRBJ2-2; TRBD2 matches 13 bases. With V trimmed by 5 bases and J by 7 bases, 13 bases remained unmatched. The germline V gene has CDR1 SGHAT and CDR2 FQDESV (reference sequence). CDR3 length equals 18 residues. CDR3 region: CASSQRGLAGPRGGELFF. CDR3 nucleotide sequence: TGTGCCAGCAGCCAAAGGGGACTAGCGGGGCCACGAGGCGGGGAGCTGTTTTTT.

The V call is TRBV19, the J call TRBJ2-1; D possibly corresponds to TRBD1 (6 bases). The CDR3 spans 14 residues. Trimming took off 7 bases at V and 9 bases at J, with 19 bases between the two ends. Germline values: CDR1 LNHDA, CDR2 SQIVND (reference sequence). Here the CDR3 reads CASTTSQGRGEQFF. CDR3 nucleotides: TGTGCCAGTACTACGTCACAGGGAAGGGGTGAGCAGTTCTTC.

This clonotype was counted between two and nine times. This sequence joins TRBV5-1 and TRBJ2-1, with D tentatively TRBD2 (5 bases). V was cut by 4 bases and J by 7 bases, with 12 bases left in between. Germline V CDR1 and CDR2: SGHRS, YFSETQ. The CDR3 contains 13 residues. The DNA for the CDR3 is TGCGCCAGCAGCGTCCGGACTGCTAATGAGCAGTTCTTC. Translating it yields CASSVRTANEQFF.

This chain uses TRBV27 with TRBJ2-1; 7 nucleotides align to TRBD2. V lost 2 bases, J lost 7 bases, and 5 bases stayed unmatched. The CDR3 loop spans 14 amino acids. Germline CDR1 MNHEY, CDR2 SMNVEV (reference sequence). CDR3 amino acids: CASSLRGGGNEQFF. For the CDR3, the DNA is TGTGCCAGCAGTTTACGTGGGGGGGGTAATGAGCAGTTCTTC.

The chain links TRBV12-5 to TRBJ2-3, with D perhaps TRBD1 (6 bases). The CDR3 has 12 amino acids. CDR1 is LGHNT, CDR2 FRNRAP, per germline. V shed 4 bases and J shed 6 bases, with 8 bases lying between them. The CDR3 region has the DNA TGTGCTAGTGGTTCTCAGGGGGATACGCAGTATTTT. Translation gives CASGSQGDTQYF.